One sample yielded the 5 T cell receptor beta chains listed below, sequenced in a study of blood T cell repertoires in COVID-19. Data came from immunoSEQ multiplex PCR; TCRdb stores just in-frame clones and leaves some out. In the table there are more than 300,000 clones, roughly 91% of which are singletons. The sequencing input was PBMCs or T cells enriched from blood (not recorded which). All receptors come from a woman in her 30s who had recovered from COVID-19.

The chain recombines TRBV18 with TRBJ2-3; D unclear. Trimming left V 2 bases short and J 4 bases short, with 4 bases between. Looked up from germline, CDR1 is KGHSH and CDR2 is LQKENI. The CDR3 extends over 12 amino acids. The CDR3 is CASSPSSDTQYF. The CDR3 DNA follows: TGTGCCAGCTCACCATCTTCAGATACGCAGTATTTT.

The chain combines TRBV21-1 with TRBJ2-5; the D call in the table, TRBD1, was not verified against the DNA. TRBV21-1 is a pseudogene locus. The length of the CDR3 is 14 residues. In DNA, the CDR3 is TGTGCCAGCAGCAAACAAGGACATAAAGAGACCCAGTACTTC. It encodes CASSKQGHKETQYF.

The chain combines TRBV30 with TRBJ2-1; 12 bases match TRBD2. Per germline, CDR1 GTSNPN and CDR2 SVGIG (reference sequence). This CDR3 is built from 18 residues. J gave up 3 bases and V 0 bases, and 9 bases lay outside the gene matches. The CDR3 here is CAWSVRASGRAIYNEQFF. CDR3 DNA sequence: TGTGCCTGGAGTGTGAGGGCTAGCGGGAGGGCCATCTACAATGAGCAGTTCTTC. Filled out from reference TRBV30 and TRBJ2-1, the complete variable domain reads SQTIHQWPATLVQPVGSPLSLECTVEGTSNPNLYWYRQAAGRGLQLLFYSVGIGQISSEVPQNLSASRPQDRQFILSSKKLLLSDSGFYLCAWSVRASGRAIYNEQFFGPGTRLTVL.

The rearrangement joins TRBV5-1 to TRBJ2-1; D perhaps matches TRBD2 (6 bases). The CDR3 covers 14 residues. Germline loops: CDR1 SGHRS, CDR2 YFSETQ. V was trimmed by 0 bases and J by 10 bases, leaving 14 bases between them. This CDR3 reads CASSLEASAWEQFF. The CDR3 bases are TGCGCCAGCAGCTTGGAGGCTAGCGCTTGGGAGCAGTTCTTC.

The genes are TRBV29-1 and TRBJ1-5, with 10 bases fitting TRBD1. The germline V gene encodes CDR1 SQVTM and CDR2 ANQGSEA. J lost 5 bases, V lost 3 bases, and 4 bases had no gene match. The CDR3 runs 14 residues. The CDR3 loop reads CSVEGDRGHQPQHF. The CDR3 nucleotides read TGCAGCGTTGAGGGTGACAGGGGGCATCAGCCCCAGCATTTT. Drawing the rest from reference TRBV29-1 and TRBJ1-5, the complete variable domain is SAVISQKPSRDICQRGTSLTIQCQVDSQVTMMFWYRQQPGQSLTLIATANQGSEATYESGFVIDKFPISRPNLTFSTLTVSNMSPEDSSIYLCSVEGDRGHQPQHFGDGTRLSIL.